This T cell receptor (beta chain) is drawn from a study of identical twins. General study results and limits: Twin pairs' shared out-of-frame alpha sequences were enriched in low generation probability. A lower insertion count was a feature of abundant cord blood beta clonotypes, with no such feature in memory repertoires.

This clonotype has a count of ten or more. Its specificity is not known. TCRdb re-called the 5' RACE reads with MiXCR, one entry per CDR3 protein. This sample has roughly 260,000 distinct CDR3 sequences; 6.5% to 9% occur once, and the top ten carry about 5.6%. The CDR3 runs to 12 residues. Germline V CDR1 and CDR2: SGHVS, FQNEAQ. Trimming took 5 bases from V and 8 from J, leaving 10 bases between them. These data were likewise used in another study, on yellow fever vaccine responses in identical twins.

The clonotype comes from a young woman in good health. The sample comprised CD8+ T cells sorted from blood. V gene TRBV7-8 combines with J gene TRBJ2-1, with D possibly matching TRBD2 (5 bases). CDR3 in DNA: TGTGCCAGCAGCGATGCCGGGGATGAGCAGTTCTTC. It encodes CASSDAGDEQFF.